The 27 T cell receptor beta chains below all came from one sample that was sequenced in a study of blood T cells in healthy people across ages. Alongside a J-beta primer mix, a sample-barcoded 5' primer served in a second PCR lasting roughly 6 to 12 cycles. TCRdb recomputed calls from the 5' RACE reads with MiXCR, one row per CDR3 protein. This table has roughly 800,000 distinct CDR3 sequences, around 25% appearing once. These data were also reused for a study on T cells of mothers and their children.

The source material was blood. The receptors stem from a boy aged 10-17 years in good health.

This clonotype appeared once. V and J are TRBV3-1 and TRBJ2-7; D not certain. V gave up 2 bases and J gave up 4 bases, with 15 bases separating them. The CDR3 is made up of 15 amino acids. The germline CDR1 and CDR2 sequences are LGHDT and YNNKEL (reference sequence). The CDR3 nucleotides are TGTGCCAGCAGCCAAACCCTCGGTTGGTCTTACGAGCAGTACTTC. Amino acids: CASSQTLGWSYEQYF.

The V and J genes are TRBV29-1 and TRBJ1-3; D uncertain. In germline, CDR1 is SQVTM, CDR2 ANQGSEA. With 4 bases removed from V and 0 bases from J, the gap between germline ends came to 7 bases. The CDR3 is 13 residues long. This CDR3 is CSVAPSSGNTIYF. CDR3 bases: TGCAGCGTTGCGCCGAGCTCTGGAAACACCATATATTTT.

V gene TRBV29-1 combines with J gene TRBJ1-1, with D possibly matching TRBD1 (5 bases). V lost 7 bases to trimming and J lost 1 base, with 13 bases between them. The CDR3 covers 13 residues. CDR1 SQVTM and CDR2 ANQGSEA come from the germline V gene. For the CDR3, the DNA is TGCAGCGCTCCGGGACGGACGAACACTGAAGCTTTCTTT. This sequence encodes CSAPGRTNTEAFF.

This clonotype was detected only a few times. This rearrangement joins TRBV5-1 to TRBJ1-1, with D perhaps matching TRBD1 (6 bases). Trimming removed 4 bases at V and 1 base at J, with 14 bases between. The germline gives CDR1 SGHRS, CDR2 YFSETQ. The CDR3 contains 15 residues. The CDR3 DNA follows: TGCGCCAGCAGCGGGGGACAATCGGAGAACACTGAAGCTTTCTTT. It translates to CASSGGQSENTEAFF.

V is TRBV5-1 and J is TRBJ2-1; the match to TRBD2 covers 11 bases. Germline CDR1 SGHRS, CDR2 YFSETQ. Trimming removed 4 bases from V and 2 bases from J; junction bases left unmatched: 5. CDR3 length: 16 amino acids. In nucleotides, the CDR3 is TGCGCCAGCAGCGGAGGGACTAGCGGAACCTACAATGAGCAGTTCTTC. This encodes CASSGGTSGTYNEQFF.

This clonotype showed up just a few times. This chain uses TRBV6-5 with TRBJ1-4; possibly TRBD1 for D (5 bases). Trimming pared 5 bases from V and 7 bases from J, leaving 14 bases between. The CDR3 has 14 amino acids. Germline V gives CDR1 MNHEY, CDR2 SVGAGI. In DNA form, the CDR3 reads TGTGCCAGCAGTGACTGGGGGAAGGGTGAAAAACTGTTTTTT. Amino acid sequence: CASSDWGKGEKLFF.

This clonotype has more than one count but fewer than ten. This chain uses TRBV12-5 with TRBJ2-5, with TRBD1 identical over 10 bases. Germline CDR1 is LGHNT and CDR2 is FRNRAP. The CDR3 totals 16 residues. With 7 bases clipped from V and 1 base from J, the junction kept 9 bases outside the gene matches. The CDR3 DNA reads as TGTGCTAGTGCCGATCGGACAGGGGGTACCCAAGAGACCCAGTACTTC. Residues: CASADRTGGTQETQYF.

This clonotype turned up a few times. The chain links TRBV6-1 to TRBJ2-1, with 8 bases identical to TRBD2. Per germline, CDR1 MNHNS and CDR2 SASEGT. This CDR3 has 16 amino acids. V dropped 6 bases and J dropped 3; count of bases not matched to a gene: 10. The CDR3 nucleotides read TGTGCCAGCAGCGTAGCGGGGTTAGTCCTCTACAATGAGCAGTTCTTC. It encodes CASSVAGLVLYNEQFF.

This chain links TRBV5-5 with TRBJ2-1, with D possibly being TRBD1 (6 bases). The CDR3 is 18 amino acids. Germline CDR1 reads SGHKS; CDR2 reads YYEKEE (reference sequence). Trimming pared 4 bases from V and 2 bases from J, leaving 22 bases between. CDR3 loop: CASSPLRDNLEAYNEQFF. The CDR3 DNA is TGTGCCAGCAGCCCGCTCCGGGACAACCTCGAAGCCTACAATGAGCAGTTCTTC.

The chain combines TRBV4-1 with TRBJ1-3; D ambiguous. The CDR3 loop spans 15 amino acids. The germline V and J ends were trimmed by 0 bases and 4 bases, with 10 bases remaining between them. Germline values: CDR1 MGHRA, CDR2 YSYEKL. Here the CDR3 reads CASSQDRTAGNTIYF. In DNA form, the CDR3 reads TGCGCCAGCAGCCAAGACCGGACCGCCGGAAACACCATATATTTT.

The chain is built from TRBV12-3 or TRBV12-4 and TRBJ1-5; D is undetermined. The CDR3 consists of 14 residues. V lost 8 bases and J 0 bases, leaving 11 bases between the germline ends. The CDR3 region is CASGNTASNQPQHF. DNA for the CDR3: TGTGCCAGCGGCAATACAGCTAGCAATCAGCCCCAGCATTTT.

The chain carries TRBV7-3 and TRBJ2-7, with 10 bases aligning to TRBD2. CDR1 and CDR2 from the germline V gene are SGHTA and FQGTGA. The CDR3 loop spans 14 amino acids. Trimming cost V 2 bases and J 5 bases; bases outside gene matches: 3. The CDR3 loop is CASSLSSGSNEQYF. CDR3 bases: TGTGCCAGCAGCTTATCTAGCGGGAGTAACGAGCAGTACTTC.

This clonotype was detected only a few times. The chain carries TRBV29-1 and TRBJ1-3; D is undetermined. V dropped 8 bases and J dropped 4 bases, with 12 bases sitting between them. The CDR3 spans 12 residues. Germline CDR1 SQVTM, CDR2 ANQGSEA. CDR3 protein: CSHDSEGNTIYF. CDR3 nucleotides: TGCAGCCATGATTCGGAAGGAAACACCATATATTTT.

In its sample, this clonotype was seen a few times. The CDR3 region is CASSQEGYDQETQYF. CDR3 sequence (DNA): TGTGCCAGCAGCCAAGAAGGGTACGACCAAGAGACCCAGTACTTC. The chain combines TRBV3-1 with TRBJ2-5; D unclear. Per the germline V gene, CDR1 is LGHDT and CDR2 is YNNKEL (reference sequence). V dropped 0 bases and J dropped 0 bases, with 8 bases sitting between them. The CDR3 is 15 amino acids.

The chain uses TRBV4-1 and TRBJ2-1, with D perhaps TRBD2 (5 bases). CDR3 length: 13 residues. Per germline, CDR1 MGHRA and CDR2 YSYEKL. Trimming removed 6 bases from V and 8 bases from J, with 14 bases in between. In DNA form, the CDR3 reads TGCGCCAGCAGAACGACTACCGACCATGAGCAGTTCTTC. Translated: CASRTTTDHEQFF.

The rearrangement uses TRBV12-3 or TRBV12-4 and TRBJ2-7; D uncertain. The CDR3 contains 12 residues. V lost 6 bases to trimming and J lost 6 bases, with 12 bases between them. The CDR3 sequence is CASSPRLGEQYF. The CDR3 DNA sequence: TGTGCCAGCAGCCCTCGCCTGGGCGAGCAGTACTTC.

In this sample, this clonotype turned up a few times. This chain joins TRBV6-6 and TRBJ2-1, with 7 bases identical to TRBD2. Germline lookup yields CDR1 MNHNY and CDR2 SVGAGI (reference sequence). The CDR3 spans 14 residues. J gave up 9 bases and V 5 bases, and 10 bases lay outside the gene matches. DNA of the CDR3: TGTGCCAGCAGTGGGACTAAGGAGGAGGGTGAGCAGTTCTTC. Translation gives CASSGTKEEGEQFF.

In its sample, this clonotype was seen a few times. V is TRBV7-9 and J is TRBJ2-5; 10 bases fit TRBD1. The J call may be incorrect, as the DNA end agrees better with TRBJ2-1. The CDR3 runs 13 residues. Germline assignment: CDR1 SEHNR and CDR2 FQNEAQ (reference sequence). CDR3 sequence (DNA): TGTGCCAGCAGCTCGACAGGGGGCTATGAGCAGTTCTTC. This encodes CASSSTGGYEQFF.

A few counts support this clonotype. The chain carries TRBV6-2 or TRBV6-3 and TRBJ2-3; 13 nucleotides match TRBD2. The junction had 9 bases not matched to a gene; V was cut back by 4 bases and J by 5 bases. Germline CDR1 and CDR2: MNHEY and SVGEGT. This CDR3 spans 17 amino acids. The CDR3 DNA follows: TGTGCCAGCAGTTCTCGGACTAGCGGGAGAGTGGTAGATACGCAGTATTTT. Its protein is CASSSRTSGRVVDTQYF.

The V call is TRBV7-9, the J call TRBJ2-7; 10 positions match TRBD2. J was trimmed by 6 bases and V by 8 bases; bases with no gene match: 10. The length of the CDR3 is 14 residues. CDR1 is SEHNR, CDR2 FQNEAQ, per germline (reference sequence). CDR3 region: CASVRASGGGEQYF. CDR3 nucleotides: TGTGCCAGCGTTAGGGCTAGCGGGGGAGGCGAGCAGTACTTC.

This clonotype has only a few counts. The chain couples TRBV7-9 to TRBJ2-7; D is uncertain. The CDR3 contains 12 residues. The germline V and J ends were trimmed by 3 bases and 6 bases, with 9 bases remaining between them. Germline CDR1 is SEHNR and CDR2 is FQNEAQ (reference sequence). CDR3 sequence reads: CASSFNGLEQYF. CDR3 in DNA: TGTGCCAGCAGCTTTAACGGGCTCGAGCAGTACTTC.

V is TRBV5-1 and J is TRBJ2-1; D possibly corresponds to TRBD1 (6 bases). This CDR3 has 14 amino acids. V was shortened by 4 bases and J by 5 bases, with 13 bases between the two germline ends. The germline gives CDR1 SGHRS, CDR2 YFSETQ. The CDR3 here is CASSTHDRNNEQFF. The DNA of the CDR3 is TGCGCCAGCAGCACTCACGACAGGAACAATGAGCAGTTCTTC.

This sequence joins TRBV7-8 and TRBJ2-3; TRBD2 aligns across 10 bases. The length of the CDR3 is 17 residues. Trimming took 1 base from V and 3 from J; bases not matched to a gene: 7. The germline V gene has CDR1 SGHVS and CDR2 FQNEAQ. The CDR3 loop reads CASSLVWSGGATDTQYF. The CDR3 nucleotides read TGTGCCAGCAGCTTAGTTTGGAGCGGGGGGGCGACAGATACGCAGTATTTT.

The chain combines TRBV7-8 with TRBJ2-5; 12 nucleotides match TRBD2. This CDR3 comprises 16 residues. Unmatched junction bases numbered 3, after V lost 1 base and J lost 3 bases. The germline V gene has CDR1 SGHVS and CDR2 FQNEAQ. The CDR3 loop reads CASSLGLAGVKETQYF. DNA of the CDR3: TGTGCCAGCAGCTTAGGACTAGCGGGGGTTAAAGAGACCCAGTACTTC.

J is TRBJ2-1 and V is TRBV20-1; D gene unclear. CDR3 length: 13 residues. Germline CDR1 DFQATT, CDR2 SNEGSKA (reference sequence). CDR3 amino acids: CRVSRAVYNEQFF. The CDR3, as DNA: TGCAGGGTTAGCCGGGCGGTATACAATGAGCAGTTCTTC.

This clonotype was counted a few times. The genes are TRBV20-1 and TRBJ1-1; D is perhaps TRBD1 (5 bases). The germline CDR1 and CDR2 sequences are DFQATT and SNEGSKA (reference sequence). This CDR3 spans 14 amino acids. Trimming cost V 3 bases and J 2 bases, with 13 bases left between them. The CDR3 DNA reads as TGCAGTGCTAGGGCTCTGGGGGGTAACACTGAAGCTTTCTTT. It yields the protein CSARALGGNTEAFF.

The sample holds a few counts of this clonotype. This chain connects TRBV7-9 to TRBJ1-2; perhaps TRBD1 as D (5 bases). This CDR3 has 15 residues. Germline CDR1 is SEHNR and CDR2 is FQNEAQ (reference sequence). With 0 bases removed from V and 5 bases from J, the gap between germline ends came to 13 bases. The CDR3 nucleotides are TGTGCCAGCAGCTTAGCGGTTCAAGGGGTGTATGGCTACACCTTC. This sequence encodes CASSLAVQGVYGYTF.